This TCR beta chain emerged from a study of blood T cells in healthy people across ages. Then a second PCR, running about 6 to 12 cycles, was carried out with a sample-barcoded 5' primer and a J-beta primer mix. From the 5' RACE reads, TCRdb called clonotypes with MiXCR, one entry per CDR3 protein. The table lists 910,000 or so distinct CDR3 sequences, roughly 50% of them singletons, with about a fifth in the top ten. Only a few counts were recorded for this clonotype. Its specificity is unknown. Study-level points and caveats: Older individuals had lower TCR beta diversity per million T cells (the decline was roughly linear). Long-lived donors carried more naive CD4+ cells and greater diversity than aged donors.

This CDR3 has 17 residues. V was clipped by 0 bases and J by 8 bases; unmatched bases: 11. Germline-derived CDR1 and CDR2 are SGHRS and YFSETQ. The sequencing sample was made of blood. The sequence derives from a woman in her fifties or sixties in good health. J is TRBJ2-1 and V is TRBV5-1, with 10 nucleotides matching TRBD2. The CDR3 sequence: CASSLVSSGSRDDEQFF. The CDR3 bases are TGCGCCAGCAGCTTGGTCTCTAGCGGGAGTCGGGACGATGAGCAGTTCTTC.